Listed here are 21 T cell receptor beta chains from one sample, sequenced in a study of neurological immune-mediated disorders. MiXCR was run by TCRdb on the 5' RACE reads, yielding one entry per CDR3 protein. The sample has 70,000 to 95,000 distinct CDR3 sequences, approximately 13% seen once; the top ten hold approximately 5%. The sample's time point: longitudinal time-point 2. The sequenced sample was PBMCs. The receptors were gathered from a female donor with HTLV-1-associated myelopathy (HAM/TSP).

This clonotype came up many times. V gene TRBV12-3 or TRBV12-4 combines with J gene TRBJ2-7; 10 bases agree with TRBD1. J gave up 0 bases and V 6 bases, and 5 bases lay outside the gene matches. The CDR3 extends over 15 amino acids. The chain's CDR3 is CASSQTGGFSYEQYF. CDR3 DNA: TGTGCCAGCAGCCAGACAGGGGGCTTCTCCTACGAGCAGTACTTC.

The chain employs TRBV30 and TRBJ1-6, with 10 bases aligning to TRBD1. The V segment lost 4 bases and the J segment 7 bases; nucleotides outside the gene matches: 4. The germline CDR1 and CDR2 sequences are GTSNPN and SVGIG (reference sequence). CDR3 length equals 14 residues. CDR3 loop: CAWKTGGKNSPLHF. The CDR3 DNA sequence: TGTGCCTGGAAGACAGGGGGCAAGAATTCACCCCTCCACTTT. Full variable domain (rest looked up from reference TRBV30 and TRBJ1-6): SQTIHQWPATLVQPVGSPLSLECTVEGTSNPNLYWYRQAAGRGLQLLFYSVGIGQISSEVPQNLSASRPQDRQFILSSKKLLLSDSGFYLCAWKTGGKNSPLHFGNGTRLTVT.

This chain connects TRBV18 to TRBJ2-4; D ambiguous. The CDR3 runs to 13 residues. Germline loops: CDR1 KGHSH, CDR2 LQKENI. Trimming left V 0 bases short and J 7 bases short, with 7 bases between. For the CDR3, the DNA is TGTGCCAGCTCACCACCGTCGCAGAACATTCAGTACTTC. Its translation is CASSPPSQNIQYF.

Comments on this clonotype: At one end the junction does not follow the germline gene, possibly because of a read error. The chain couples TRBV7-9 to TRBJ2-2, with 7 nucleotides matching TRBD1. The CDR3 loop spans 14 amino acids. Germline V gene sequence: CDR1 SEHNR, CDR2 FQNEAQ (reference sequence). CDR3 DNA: TGTGCAAGCCTGGGACAGCCGAACACCGGGGAGCTGATTTTT. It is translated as CASLGQPNTGELIF. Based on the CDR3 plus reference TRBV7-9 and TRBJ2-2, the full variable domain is DTGVSQNPRHKITKRGQNVTFRCDPISEHNRLYWYRQTLGQGPEFLTYFQNEAQLEKSRLLSDRFSAERPKGSFSTLEIQRTEQGDSAMYLCASLGQPNTGELIFGEGSRLTVL.

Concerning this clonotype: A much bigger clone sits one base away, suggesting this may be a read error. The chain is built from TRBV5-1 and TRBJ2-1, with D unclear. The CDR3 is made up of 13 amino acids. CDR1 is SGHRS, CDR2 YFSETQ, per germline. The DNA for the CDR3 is TGCACCAGCAGCTTGGATCCTTACAATGAGCAGTTCTTC. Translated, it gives CTSSLDPYNEQFF. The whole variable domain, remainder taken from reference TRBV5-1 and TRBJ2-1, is KAGVTQTPRYLIKTRGQQVTLSCSPISGHRSVSWYQQTPGQGLQFLFEYFSETQRNKGNFPGRFSGRQFSNSRSEMNVSTLELGDSALYLCTSSLDPYNEQFFGPGTRLTVL.

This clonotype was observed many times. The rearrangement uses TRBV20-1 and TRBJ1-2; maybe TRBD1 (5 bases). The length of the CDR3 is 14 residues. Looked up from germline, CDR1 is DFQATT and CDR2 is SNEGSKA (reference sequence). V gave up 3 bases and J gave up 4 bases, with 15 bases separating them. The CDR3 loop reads CSASDSPAVYGYTF. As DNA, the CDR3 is TGCAGTGCTAGCGACAGTCCCGCCGTCTATGGCTACACCTTC.

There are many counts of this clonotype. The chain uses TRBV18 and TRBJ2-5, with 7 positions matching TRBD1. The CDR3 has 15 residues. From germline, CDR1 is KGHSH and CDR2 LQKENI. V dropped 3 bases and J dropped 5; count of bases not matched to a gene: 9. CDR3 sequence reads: CASSPRQGQGETQYF. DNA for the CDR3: TGTGCCAGCTCACCTCGACAGGGCCAGGGGGAGACCCAGTACTTC.

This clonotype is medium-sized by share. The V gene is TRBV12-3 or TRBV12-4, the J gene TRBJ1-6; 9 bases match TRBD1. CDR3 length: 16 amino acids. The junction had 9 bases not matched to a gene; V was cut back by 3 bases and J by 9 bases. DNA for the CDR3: TGTGCCAGCAGTTTTTTTTCGGGACAGGGTAGTTCACCCCTCCACTTT. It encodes CASSFFSGQGSSPLHF.

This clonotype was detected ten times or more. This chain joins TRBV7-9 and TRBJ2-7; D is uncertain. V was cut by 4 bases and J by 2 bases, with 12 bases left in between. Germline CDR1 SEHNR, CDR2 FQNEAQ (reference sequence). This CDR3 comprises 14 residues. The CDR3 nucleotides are TGTGCCAGCAGCTCGACAACGGCACCCTACGAGCAGTACTTC. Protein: CASSSTTAPYEQYF.

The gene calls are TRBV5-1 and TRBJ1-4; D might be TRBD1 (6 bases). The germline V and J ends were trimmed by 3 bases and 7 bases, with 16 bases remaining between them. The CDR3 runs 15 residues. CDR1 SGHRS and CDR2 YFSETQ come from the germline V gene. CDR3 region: CASSSAEGGFEKLFF. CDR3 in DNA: TGCGCCAGCAGCTCGGCGGAAGGGGGTTTTGAAAAACTGTTTTTT.

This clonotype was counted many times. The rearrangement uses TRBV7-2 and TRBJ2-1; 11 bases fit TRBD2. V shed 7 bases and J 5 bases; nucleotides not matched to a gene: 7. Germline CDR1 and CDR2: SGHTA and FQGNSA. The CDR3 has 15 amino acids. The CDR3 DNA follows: TGTGCCAGCATTAAATTAGCGGGGGGGCACAATGAGCAGTTCTTC. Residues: CASIKLAGGHNEQFF.

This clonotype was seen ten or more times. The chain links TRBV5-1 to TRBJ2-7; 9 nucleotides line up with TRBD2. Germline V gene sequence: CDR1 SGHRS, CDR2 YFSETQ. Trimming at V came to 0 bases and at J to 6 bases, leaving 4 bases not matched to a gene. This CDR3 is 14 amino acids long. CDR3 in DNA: TGCGCCAGCAGCTTGGGGGGACTAGCACCCGAGCAGTACTTC. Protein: CASSLGGLAPEQYF.

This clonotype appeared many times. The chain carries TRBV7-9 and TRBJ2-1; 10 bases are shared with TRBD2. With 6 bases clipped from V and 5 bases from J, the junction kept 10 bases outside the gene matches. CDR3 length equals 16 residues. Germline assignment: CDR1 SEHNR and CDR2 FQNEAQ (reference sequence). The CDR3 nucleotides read TGTGCCAGCAGTTATAGCGGGGGGCCGCCCAACAATGAGCAGTTCTTC. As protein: CASSYSGGPPNNEQFF. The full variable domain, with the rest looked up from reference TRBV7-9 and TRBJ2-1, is DTGVSQNPRHKITKRGQNVTFRCDPISEHNRLYWYRQTLGQGPEFLTYFQNEAQLEKSRLLSDRFSAERPKGSFSTLEIQRTEQGDSAMYLCASSYSGGPPNNEQFFGPGTRLTVL.

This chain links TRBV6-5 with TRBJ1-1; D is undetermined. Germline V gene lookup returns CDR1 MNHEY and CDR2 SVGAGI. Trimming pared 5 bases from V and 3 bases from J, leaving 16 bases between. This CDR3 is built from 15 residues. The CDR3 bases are TGTGCCAGCAGTCCCACACCGACTACCCACACTGAAGCTTTCTTT. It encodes CASSPTPTTHTEAFF.

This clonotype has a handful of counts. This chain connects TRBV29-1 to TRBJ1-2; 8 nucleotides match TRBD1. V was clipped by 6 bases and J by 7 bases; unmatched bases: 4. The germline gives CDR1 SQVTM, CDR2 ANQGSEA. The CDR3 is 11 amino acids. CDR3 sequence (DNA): TGCAGCGTAGGGACAGGTGGTGGCTACACCTTC. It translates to CSVGTGGGYTF.

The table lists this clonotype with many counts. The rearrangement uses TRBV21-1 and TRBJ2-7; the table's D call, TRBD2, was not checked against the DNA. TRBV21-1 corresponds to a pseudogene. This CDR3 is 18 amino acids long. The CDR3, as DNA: TGTGCCAGCAGCAAAGAAAGGGGTACAGGGGCCCTCCTTTGGGAGCAGTACTTC. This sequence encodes CASSKERGTGALLWEQYF.

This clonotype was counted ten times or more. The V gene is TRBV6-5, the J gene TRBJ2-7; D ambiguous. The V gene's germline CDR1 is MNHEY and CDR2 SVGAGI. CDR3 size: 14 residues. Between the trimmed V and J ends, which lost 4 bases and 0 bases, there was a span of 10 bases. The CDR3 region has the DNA TGTGCCAGCAGTTTGGTGGCATCCTCCTACGAGCAGTACTTC. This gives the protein CASSLVASSYEQYF.

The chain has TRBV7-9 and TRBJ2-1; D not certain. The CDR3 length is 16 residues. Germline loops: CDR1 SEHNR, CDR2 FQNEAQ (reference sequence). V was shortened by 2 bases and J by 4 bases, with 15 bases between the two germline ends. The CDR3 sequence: CASSLKGGPAYNEQFF. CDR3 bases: TGTGCCAGCAGCTTAAAGGGTGGGCCTGCATACAATGAGCAGTTCTTC.

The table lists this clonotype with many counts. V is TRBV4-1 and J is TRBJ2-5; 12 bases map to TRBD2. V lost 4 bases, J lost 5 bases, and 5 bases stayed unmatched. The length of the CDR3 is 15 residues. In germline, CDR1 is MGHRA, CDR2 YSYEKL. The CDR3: CASSPGTSGRETQYF. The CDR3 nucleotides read TGCGCCAGCAGCCCGGGAACTAGCGGGAGGGAGACCCAGTACTTC.

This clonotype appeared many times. This chain's CDR3 is CASSSGPNAEAFF. The CDR3 nucleotides are TGTGCCAGCAGCTCGGGACCTAACGCTGAAGCTTTCTTT. This sequence joins TRBV7-2 and TRBJ1-1, with D perhaps matching TRBD1 (5 bases). Germline CDR1 reads SGHTA; CDR2 reads FQGNSA. The CDR3 runs 13 residues. The V and J ends lost 4 bases and 6 bases respectively, with 12 bases between them.

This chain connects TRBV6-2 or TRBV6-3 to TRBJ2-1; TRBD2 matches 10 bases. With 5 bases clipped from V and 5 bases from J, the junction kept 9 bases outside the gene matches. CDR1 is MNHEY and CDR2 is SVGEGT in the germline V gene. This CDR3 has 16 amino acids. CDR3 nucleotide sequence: TGTGCCAGCAGTCCCGATCTAGCGGGGGCCCACAATGAGCAGTTCTTC. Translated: CASSPDLAGAHNEQFF.